The present T cell receptor (beta chain) was sequenced within a study of T cell repertoires in cytomegalovirus infection. Background on the study: Public TCR beta signatures indicated both CMV infection and matching HLA type. General observations from the study: There were HLA-C-restricted CMV-specific TCR beta clonotypes dominating the ex vivo response. Pooled public TCR beta family frequency picked out CMV carriers with the relevant HLA.

Via MiXCR, TCRdb re-called the reads, giving one row per CDR3 protein. This table holds 200,000 to 300,000 distinct CDR3 sequences, around 9% found once. V shed 7 bases and J shed 0 bases, with 12 bases lying between them. The CDR3 contains 14 residues. Germline V gene data show CDR1 as MNHEY and CDR2 as SVGEGT. This clonotype has only a few counts. What it binds is not known. V is TRBV6-2 or TRBV6-3 and J is TRBJ1-2; D is perhaps TRBD1 (6 bases). This receptor was obtained from a human donor in good health (CMV status not recorded). Some clones in this sample may be carry-over from other donors' samples. Material: PBMCs. Written as DNA, the CDR3 is TGTGCCAGCAACGACAGGACGACTAACTATGGCTACACCTTC. It translates to CASNDRTTNYGYTF.